A single T cell receptor (beta chain) is shown here with its context. The method was immunoSEQ multiplex PCR; TCRdb's version includes in-frame clones alone and lacks a portion of them. The table records under 300,000 clones, approximately 90% of them present only once. This sample is part of a study of blood T cell repertoires in COVID-19. Germline lookup yields CDR1 SEHNR and CDR2 FQNEAQ (reference sequence). The length of the CDR3 is 14 residues. J lost 0 bases, V lost 8 bases, and 5 bases had no gene match. This TCR was recovered from a man younger than 30 who had recovered from COVID-19. The specimen sequenced was PBMCs or T cells enriched from blood (not recorded which). V gene TRBV7-9 combines with J gene TRBJ1-1; 8 positions match TRBD1. CDR3 amino acids: CASEQGELNTEAFF. Here the CDR3 DNA reads TGTGCCAGCGAACAGGGGGAGCTGAACACTGAAGCTTTCTTT.